This T cell receptor beta chain appears in the sequencing data of a study of cytomegalovirus exposure and HLA in healthy donors. Study in general: It was reported in a later analysis that the 95 to 150 validation repertoires used the same platform as the approximately 670 first-cohort repertoires.

The germline V gene has CDR1 MGHRA and CDR2 YSYEKL. V lost 4 bases to trimming and J lost 4 bases, with 15 bases between them. This CDR3 spans 15 amino acids. About this clone: Its target is not known.

The table came from immunoSEQ multiplex PCR; TCRdb's copy has only in-frame clones and leaves some out. Among about 280,000 clones listed, approximately 87% were seen once. Study results and limitations: Under in vitro conditions, a few CMV-associated chains were confirmed as specific for CMV antigens.

This chain joins TRBV4-1 and TRBJ2-3, with a possible D match to TRBD2 (6 bases). Source material: PBMCs. The sequence derives from a woman younger than 30 in good health and CMV-seronegative. The DNA for the CDR3 is TGCGCCAGCAGCCTCGACGGGAGACTAGCAGATACGCAGTATTTT. It yields the protein CASSLDGRLADTQYF.